This T cell receptor beta chain was retrieved from a study of shared clonotypes between healthy human individuals (dated by TCRdb to the early 2020s). Study-level background: A couple of women and three men aged 18 to 49 years were included in the cohort. Per donor, three plates each were used for CD4 naive and CD4 memory, two for CD8 naive, and one for CD8 memory. The study deeply sequenced blood TCR repertoires of about five healthy adults to estimate repertoire size and the extent of clonotype sharing between individuals. To increase sequencing depth and limit assay-specific biases, different laboratories used diverse techniques to prepare libraries and sequence TCR repertoires. Between about 0.85 and 8.9 billion PBMCs per donor were obtained by leukapheresis.

Using the deep immunoSEQ assay, multiplex PCR amplified TCR CDR3 regions from genomic DNA. For each cell subset, the extracted genomic DNA was distributed evenly across all wells of several immunoSEQ 96-well plates, and each plate served as one replicate. For sorted subsets, each replicate PCR was loaded with around 200 ng genomic DNA, equivalent to 30,000 or so T cell genomes. The purified libraries were quantified using a Qubit 3.0 fluorometer, sized with a Bioanalyzer 2100, and then quantified again using the KAPA Library Quantification kit. Every immunoSEQ 96-well plate was sequenced on a separate single-read 150-cycle Illumina NextSeq 550 flow cell. In the authors' own workflow: Because only junctional sequences without quality scores were contained in the immunoSEQ output, filtering matching that applied to full-length reads could not be performed. To assign V/J genes and CDR3, sequences were annotated against IMGT germline references using PyIR, a Python wrapper for IgBLAST v1.9. Reads with weak V/J assignments (E-value above 1e-6), missing CDR3, stop codons, out-of-frame junctions, or ambiguous translated residues were removed. A V3J clonotype was defined by an identical inferred V gene, J gene, and CDR3 amino acid sequence. Percentage overlap between repertoires was computed as shared unique clonotypes divided by the size of the smaller repertoire. Three approaches were used to assess repertoire richness: RTK rarefaction, the Chao1 estimator, and Recon v2.1 estimates of unobserved clonotypes. OLGA was used to compute generation probabilities for all TCRbeta clonotypes that the gDNA method yielded from a handful of donors. TCRdb limited this immuneACCESS table to in-frame rearrangements with V and J called. A share of clones is missing; checked studies link under half to unresolved V genes, and the rest is unexplained. D and trimming come from the DNA, and the V and J calls and clone size come from that table. In all, the sample holds 2 million to 2.5 million clones, and 80% to 95% of those were seen once. Clones ranked in the top ten supply approximately 0.39% of the sample.

Donors were healthy HIV-negative adults with no recently reported acute infections or vaccinations. Every donor was a Caucasian adult living in Nashville, Tennessee, USA. CD4+ T cells were enriched by magnetic negative selection, after which naive cells were positively selected on CD45RA and the negative fraction was taken as the memory subset. Blood was obtained by leukapheresis, after which PBMCs were separated by Ficoll-Histopaque density gradient centrifugation and cryopreserved in liquid nitrogen vapor phase. Purity and quantity of every magnetically sorted T cell population were checked by analytical flow cytometry. Genomic DNA was isolated from every sorted fraction and measured by UV absorbance on a Nanodrop 2000c. Germline trimming: 6 bases from V, 4 bases from J; junction bases outside gene matches: 22. CDR1 SGHTA and CDR2 FQGNSA are derived from the germline V gene. The CDR3 starts with the cysteine, ends with the phenylalanine, and has 19 residues. Of all the DNA, just the CDR3 is kept, 57 bases in frame from base 1.

The paper as a whole reports these results and caveats: Estimated clonotype richness was generally larger for naive than for memory subsets. Sampling was restricted to blood, and TCR repertoires in tissue are likely to differ from TCR repertoires in blood. Even with the large sequencing depth, rarefaction of the sorted-subset datasets indicated that sequencing was incomplete. Sharing across a handful of donors was observed for 4.5% to 6.5% of naive CD4, 3.5% of naive CD8, 2.3% of memory CD4, and approximately 0.41% of memory CD8 clonotypes. Pairwise subsampling led to the expectation that sequencing depth would affect the degree of clonotype sharing among donors. Higher generation probabilities were observed for clonotypes shared by all four sorted-subset donors than for non-shared clonotypes. Because the study included a small number of donors, the genetic and exposure-history diversity represented was limited.

Concerning this clone: The antigen this receptor binds is unknown. No much larger clonotype is one base removed from it; base qualities were not supplied.

The TCR originated in a man aged 18 to 29 in good health. Some clones in this sample may be carry-over from other donors' samples. The chain links TRBV7-2 with TRBJ2-7; the central 9 bases match TRBD2. The sample taken for sequencing was naive CD4+ T cells from PBMCs. The sample's cell subset or site label, decoded: CD45RA+ positively selected. The CDR3 is CASSRQSGRRWEGNYEQYF. The DNA sequence follows: TGTGCCAGCAGTCGTCAGAGCGGGAGGCGCTGGGAGGGTAATTACGAGCAGTACTTC. Reference TRBV7-2 and TRBJ2-7 proteins supply the regions before and after the CDR3; the full variable domain is: GAGVSQSPSNKVTEKGKDVELRCDPISGHTALYWYRQSLGQGLEFLIYFQGNSAPDKSGLPSDRFSAERTGGSVSTLTIQRTQQEDSAVYLCASSRQSGRRWEGNYEQYFGPGTRLTVT.